The TCR beta chain described here comes from a study of cytomegalovirus exposure and HLA in healthy donors. The study's findings and limits: What TCR beta sequences reportedly achieved was accurate prediction of HLA-A and HLA-B alleles in most subjects. CMV serostatus alone was available as immune exposure information.

Vbeta (60) and Jbeta (13) primers were used in the PCR. Per the original data handling: Later analysis identified approximately 80 million unique TCR beta chains, 9 million to 12 million shared. Assay used: immunoSEQ multiplex PCR; TCRdb lists only in-frame clones, some missing. Clone size and the V and J calls come from that table; the DNA yielded D and trimming. The table records some 140,000 clones, more than 60% of them present only once. With respect to this clone: Its matching antigen is unknown.

Germline-derived CDR1 and CDR2 are SGHRS and YFSETQ. Trimming left V 0 bases short and J 7 bases short, with 16 bases between. This CDR3 has 15 amino acids. Sequenced input: PBMCs. The genes are TRBV5-1 and TRBJ1-2; D is unclear. This TCR derives from a woman in her thirties or forties in good health and CMV-seronegative. This CDR3 reads CASSLGQEGGGGYTF. The CDR3 DNA reads as TGCGCCAGCAGCTTGGGCCAGGAGGGCGGAGGTGGCTACACCTTC.